What follows are 32 T cell receptor beta chains derived from one specimen sequenced in a study of T cells in Graves' hyperthyroidism and ophthalmopathy. Amplified TCR beta CDR3 regions came from RNA transcripts. HTBI primers drove first-round RT-PCR of the TCR CDR3. TCRdb processed the multiplex PCR reads anew with MiXCR; each CDR3 protein has one entry. Seen here are under 450,000 distinct CDR3 sequences, approximately 17% observed once, and the top ten hold approximately 35%. The sequenced sample consisted of blood. These receptors all come from a woman aged 25 to 39 with Graves' hyperthyroidism that later progressed to Graves' ophthalmopathy.

The table lists this clonotype with a few counts. This chain uses TRBV20-1 with TRBJ1-3; D may be TRBD1 (5 bases). Trimming cost V 1 base and J 3 bases, with 10 bases left between them. CDR3 length: 14 residues. Germline V lookup: CDR1 DFQATT, CDR2 SNEGSKA (reference sequence). CDR3: CSARAGTDGNTIYF. The CDR3 bases are TGCAGTGCTAGAGCCGGGACGGATGGAAACACCATATATTTT.

This clonotype came up many times. The chain couples TRBV5-6 to TRBJ1-1; possibly TRBD1 for D (6 bases). Trimming removed 1 base from V and 8 bases from J, with 15 bases in between. Germline V gene lookup returns CDR1 SGHDT and CDR2 YYEEEE. This CDR3 has 14 amino acids. Here the CDR3 reads CASSLSTGYLEAFF. The DNA of the CDR3 is TGTGCCAGCAGCTTGTCTACAGGGTATCTGGAAGCTTTCTTT.

This clonotype was counted ten times or more. V usage is TRBV12-3 or TRBV12-4 and J usage is TRBJ2-7; 9 nucleotides agree with TRBD1. The CDR3 is 12 amino acids. V gave up 5 bases and J gave up 5 bases; unmatched junction bases: 1. In nucleotides, the CDR3 is TGTGCCAGCAGTCGGGACAGGGACGAGCAGTACTTC. Translation gives CASSRDRDEQYF.

The rearrangement links TRBV6-1 to TRBJ2-1; D not certain. Looked up from germline, CDR1 is MNHNS and CDR2 is SASEGT. The length of the CDR3 is 15 residues. The V and J ends lost 3 bases and 0 bases respectively, with 9 bases between them. The CDR3 region has the DNA TGTGCCAGCAGTGATGAGGTGAGCTCCTACAATGAGCAGTTCTTC. Its protein product is CASSDEVSSYNEQFF.

In this sample, this clonotype turned up many times. The rearrangement links TRBV10-3 to TRBJ2-1; possibly TRBD2 for D (5 bases). The CDR3 extends over 15 amino acids. Deletions cut 6 bases from V and 5 bases from J, with 17 bases between. From germline, CDR1 is ENHRY and CDR2 SYGVKD. The CDR3 is CAIRGRGAENNEQFF. Written as DNA, the CDR3 is TGTGCCATCAGGGGCCGGGGAGCGGAGAACAATGAGCAGTTCTTC.

This clonotype was recorded a few times. The J gene is TRBJ1-1, the V gene TRBV28, with a possible D match to TRBD1 (5 bases). V was shortened by 4 bases and J by 7 bases, with 13 bases between the two germline ends. The CDR3 has 13 residues. The V gene's germline CDR1 is MDHEN and CDR2 SYDVKM. CDR3 DNA: TGTGCCAGCAGTTCCCTGGGACGGGATGAAGCTTTCTTT. It codes for CASSSLGRDEAFF.

This sequence joins TRBV28 and TRBJ2-3; D possibly corresponds to TRBD1 (5 bases). V lost 6 bases and J 0 bases, leaving 10 bases between the germline ends. Looked up from germline, CDR1 is MDHEN and CDR2 is SYDVKM. The CDR3 contains 14 residues. DNA for the CDR3: TGTGCCAGCAGGCAGGGTTCGAGCACAGATACGCAGTATTTT. The encoded protein is CASRQGSSTDTQYF.

This clonotype was seen many times. The chain links TRBV2 to TRBJ2-3; 7 nucleotides align to TRBD2. V dropped 7 bases and J dropped 0; count of bases not matched to a gene: 16. Germline CDR1 SNHLY, CDR2 FYNNEI. The CDR3 is made up of 18 amino acids. CDR3 in amino acids: CASNVLAGRKSSTDTQYF. In DNA form, the CDR3 reads TGTGCCAGCAATGTCTTAGCGGGTAGAAAATCTAGCACAGATACGCAGTATTTT.

The chain combines TRBV20-1 with TRBJ1-1; tentative D call: TRBD1 (6 bases). Germline assignment: CDR1 DFQATT and CDR2 SNEGSKA (reference sequence). V dropped 2 bases and J dropped 2 bases, with 15 bases sitting between them. The CDR3 runs 15 residues. In DNA, the CDR3 is TGCAGTGCTAGAAAAGGGAGGGGGGGTAACACTGAAGCTTTCTTT. Protein: CSARKGRGGNTEAFF.

CDR3 sequence reads: CASRGGDYGYTF. CDR3 DNA: TGTGCCAGCCGCGGGGGGGACTATGGCTACACCTTC. The chain couples TRBV25-1 to TRBJ1-2; maybe TRBD1 (5 bases). The CDR3 runs to 12 residues. Trimming stripped 8 bases from V and 3 bases from J, with 10 bases between. From germline, CDR1 is MGHDK and CDR2 SYGVNS.

In regard to this clonotype: This may be a read error: a much more frequent sequence differs by one nucleotide. J is TRBJ2-1 and V is TRBV6-1; a weak D match, TRBD1 (5 bases). This CDR3 has 14 residues. CDR1 and CDR2 (germline): MNHNS, SASEGT. The CDR3 nucleotides read TGTACCAGCAGTGAAGAAGGGGCGTACAATGAGCAGTTCTTC. Its translation is CTSSEEGAYNEQFF.

The chain uses TRBV5-4 and TRBJ2-3; weak D call: TRBD1 (5 bases). V was pared by 1 base and J by 2 bases, with 14 bases between. In germline, CDR1 is SGHNT, CDR2 YYREEE (reference sequence). The CDR3 consists of 16 residues. The CDR3 is CASSLMQDTYTDTQYF. The CDR3 nucleotides are TGTGCCAGCAGCTTGATGCAGGACACCTACACAGATACGCAGTATTTT. The full variable domain, completed using reference TRBV5-4 and TRBJ2-3, is ETGVTQSPTHLIKTRGQQVTLRCSSQSGHNTVSWYQQALGQGPQFIFQYYREEENGRGNFPPRFSGLQFPNYSSELNVNALELDDSALYLCASSLMQDTYTDTQYFGPGTRLTVL.

The CDR3 here is CASSTGPGNEQFF. The CDR3 bases are TGTGCCAGCAGCACGGGACCCGGGAATGAGCAGTTCTTC. The chain recombines TRBV7-9 with TRBJ2-1; D tentatively reads TRBD1 or TRBD2 (5 bases each). There are 13 residues in the CDR3. V lost 5 bases and J 7 bases, leaving 12 bases between the germline ends. CDR1 and CDR2 (germline): SEHNR, FQNEAQ (reference sequence).

Ten or more counts support this clonotype. The chain links TRBV24-1 to TRBJ1-1; D not certain. The V end was cut by 7 bases, the J end by 5 bases, with 7 bases between. This CDR3 is 11 amino acids long. Germline V gene lookup returns CDR1 KGHDR and CDR2 SFDVKD. CDR3 sequence reads: CATRMGTEAFF. The CDR3 bases are TGTGCCACCAGGATGGGGACTGAAGCTTTCTTT.

The V gene is TRBV14, the J gene TRBJ2-1; D call uncertain. The V end was cut by 1 base, the J end by 8 bases, with 9 bases between. Germline loops: CDR1 SGHDN, CDR2 FVKESK. The CDR3 consists of 13 residues. CDR3 sequence (DNA): TGTGCCAGCAGCCAAGGTAGTTCGTATGAGCAGTTCTTC. This codes for CASSQGSSYEQFF.

This clonotype was recorded a few times. V usage is TRBV20-1 and J usage is TRBJ2-1; D not certain. The CDR3 sequence is 13 residues long. V dropped 5 bases and J dropped 6 bases, with 14 bases sitting between them. CDR1 is DFQATT, CDR2 SNEGSKA, per germline (reference sequence). The CDR3 DNA sequence: TGCAGTGCTGCGCCCCTCGCAAGCAATGAGCAGTTCTTC. Translating gives CSAAPLASNEQFF.

Comment on this clonotype: A much larger clone differs from this one at a single base, so this may be a read error. V usage is TRBV2 and J usage is TRBJ2-5; D gene ambiguous. The CDR3 loop spans 14 amino acids. Per the germline V gene, CDR1 is SNHLY and CDR2 is FYNNEI. CDR3 protein: CASSWMVAQETRYF. The DNA of the CDR3 is TGTGCCAGCAGTTGGATGGTGGCGCAAGAGACCCGGTACTTC.

The sample holds many counts of this clonotype. The V gene is TRBV3-1, the J gene TRBJ1-2; D is ambiguous. V lost 8 bases and J 2 bases, leaving 9 bases between the germline ends. The CDR3 contains 12 residues. Germline CDR1 and CDR2: LGHDT and YNNKEL (reference sequence). This CDR3 reads CASYGGNYGYTF. In DNA, the CDR3 is TGTGCCAGCTACGGAGGGAACTATGGCTACACCTTC.

This clonotype was seen repeatedly, ten times or more. V gene TRBV19 combines with J gene TRBJ1-2, with 9 bases lining up with TRBD1. The trim removed 1 base at V and 6 bases at J, leaving 6 bases unmatched. Per the germline V gene, CDR1 is LNHDA and CDR2 is SQIVND (reference sequence). The CDR3 runs 15 residues. The CDR3 here is CASSIGRQGVDGYTF. CDR3 sequence (DNA): TGTGCCAGTAGTATAGGAAGACAGGGGGTCGATGGCTACACCTTC.

This clonotype was counted many times. The rearrangement links TRBV2 to TRBJ2-4; D not certain. CDR3 length: 14 amino acids. Trimming removed 7 bases at V and 0 bases at J, with 10 bases between. The V gene's germline CDR1 is SNHLY and CDR2 FYNNEI. The CDR3 coding sequence is TGTGCCAGCAAGAAAACGCTAGCCAAAAACATTCAGTACTTC. Translation gives CASKKTLAKNIQYF.

There are a few counts of this clonotype. The V and J genes are TRBV18 and TRBJ2-7, with 11 positions matching TRBD1. This CDR3 comprises 15 residues. V shed 2 bases and J 5 bases; nucleotides not matched to a gene: 5. Per germline, CDR1 KGHSH and CDR2 LQKENI. The CDR3 protein is CASSPGTGGPNEQYF. Here the CDR3 DNA reads TGTGCCAGCTCACCAGGGACAGGGGGTCCTAACGAGCAGTACTTC.

The chain employs TRBV4-1 and TRBJ1-1; D ambiguous. This CDR3 has 13 residues. Trimming removed 1 base at V and 5 bases at J, with 8 bases between. CDR1 is MGHRA, CDR2 YSYEKL, per germline. CDR3: CASSQVRETEAFF. The CDR3 DNA sequence: TGCGCCAGCAGCCAAGTAAGGGAAACTGAAGCTTTCTTT.

This clonotype was detected ten times or more. The V gene is TRBV11-2, the J gene TRBJ1-5, with no clear D. The CDR3 runs to 13 residues. The V end was cut by 1 base, the J end by 6 bases, with 7 bases between. The germline V gene encodes CDR1 SGHAT and CDR2 FQNNGV. CDR3 sequence (DNA): TGTGCCAGCAGCTTAGGTGACTCTCAGCCCCAGCATTTT. It specifies CASSLGDSQPQHF.

The chain carries TRBV2 and TRBJ2-5; 8 positions match TRBD1. The germline V gene has CDR1 SNHLY and CDR2 FYNNEI. The CDR3 consists of 15 residues. The junction had 6 bases not matched to a gene; V was cut back by 4 bases and J by 2 bases. CDR3 sequence (DNA): TGTGCCAGCAGTGGGTCAGGGGGCGGACAAGAGACCCAGTACTTC. Translation gives CASSGSGGGQETQYF.

There are many counts of this clonotype. Here the CDR3 DNA reads TGTGCCAGCAGTGACTCGTACAACACCGGGGAGCTGTTTTTT. It is translated as CASSDSYNTGELFF. The rearrangement joins TRBV6-4 to TRBJ2-2, with D unclear. The CDR3 totals 14 residues. Germline-derived CDR1 and CDR2 are MRHNA and SNTAGT. Trimming pared 0 bases from V and 2 bases from J, leaving 4 bases between.

In its sample, this clonotype was seen many times. This chain connects TRBV6-1 to TRBJ2-1; D could derive from TRBD1 or TRBD2 (6 bases each). The CDR3 is 19 amino acids. Germline CDR1 and CDR2: MNHNS and SASEGT. Trimming removed 2 bases at V and 4 bases at J, with 24 bases between. The CDR3 spells CASSEIGVVGRGGYNEQFF. DNA of the CDR3: TGTGCCAGCAGTGAAATCGGCGTGGTGGGCAGGGGAGGATACAATGAGCAGTTCTTC.

This clonotype was seen many times. The chain uses TRBV20-1 and TRBJ2-2; 9 nucleotides agree with TRBD2. V lost 1 base and J lost 6; bases outside the gene matches: 3. CDR1 and CDR2 (germline): DFQATT, SNEGSKA (reference sequence). This CDR3 region has 14 residues. CDR3 sequence (DNA): TGCAGTGCTAGAGGCGGACTAGCGTCCGGGGAGCTGTTTTTT. Translated: CSARGGLASGELFF.

The chain employs TRBV7-8 and TRBJ2-7; the D gene is possibly TRBD2 (6 bases). This CDR3 comprises 16 residues. From germline, CDR1 is SGHVS and CDR2 FQNEAQ. Trimming removed 0 bases at V and 6 bases at J, with 18 bases between. CDR3 DNA: TGTGCCAGCAGCTTAGCGCCGACTAGTTGGATCTCCGAGCAGTACTTC. It translates to CASSLAPTSWISEQYF.

This sequence joins TRBV2 and TRBJ1-2, with D unclear. Germline CDR1 is SNHLY and CDR2 is FYNNEI. CDR3 length equals 15 residues. V lost 2 bases to trimming and J lost 4 bases, with 14 bases between them. Written as DNA, the CDR3 is TGTGCCAGCAGTGAAAGGAACGGTCCAGGCTATGGCTACACCTTC. This gives the protein CASSERNGPGYGYTF.

This clonotype was seen at least ten times. This chain connects TRBV6-1 to TRBJ2-7, with 14 positions matching TRBD2. This CDR3 comprises 17 residues. The ends lost 5 bases at V and 2 bases at J; junction bases unmatched: 8. The germline V gene encodes CDR1 MNHNS and CDR2 SASEGT. As DNA, the CDR3 is TGTGCCAGCAGTATGACTAGCGGGAGGGCCCGAGCCTACGAGCAGTACTTC. Its protein is CASSMTSGRARAYEQYF.

This clonotype was counted at least ten times. This CDR3 reads CASRSWGTKHYEQYF. The CDR3 DNA reads as TGTGCCAGCAGATCGTGGGGGACCAAGCACTACGAGCAGTACTTC. V gene TRBV11-2 combines with J gene TRBJ2-7; D could derive from TRBD1 or TRBD2 (5 bases each). Germline CDR1 and CDR2: SGHAT and FQNNGV. This CDR3 is 15 amino acids long. The germline V and J ends were trimmed by 6 bases and 3 bases, with 18 bases remaining between them.

Many counts were recorded for this clonotype. CDR3 amino acids: CASSPSTGDNEKLFF. The CDR3 DNA reads as TGTGCCAGCAGCCCTTCGACAGGGGATAATGAAAAACTGTTTTTT. The chain carries TRBV5-5 and TRBJ1-4; 8 bases fit TRBD1. J lost 4 bases, V lost 4 bases, and 6 bases had no gene match. This CDR3 comprises 15 residues. CDR1 and CDR2 from the germline V gene are SGHKS and YYEKEE (reference sequence).